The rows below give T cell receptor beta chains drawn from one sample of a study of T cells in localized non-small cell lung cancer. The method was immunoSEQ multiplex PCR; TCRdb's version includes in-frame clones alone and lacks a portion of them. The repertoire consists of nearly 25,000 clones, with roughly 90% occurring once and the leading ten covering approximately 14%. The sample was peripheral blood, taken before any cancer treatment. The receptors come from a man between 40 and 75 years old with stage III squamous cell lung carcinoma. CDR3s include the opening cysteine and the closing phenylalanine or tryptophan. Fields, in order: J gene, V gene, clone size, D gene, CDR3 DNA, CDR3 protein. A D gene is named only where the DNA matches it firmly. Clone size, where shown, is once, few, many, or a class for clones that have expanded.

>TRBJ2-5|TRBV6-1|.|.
TGTGCCAGCAGTGAAGGCTGGGTCGCGGAGACCCAGTACTTC
CASSEGWVAETQYF
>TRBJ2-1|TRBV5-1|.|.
TGCGCCAGCAGCTTGGCCCCAGGATACACCAATGAGCAGTTCTTC
CASSLAPGYTNEQFF
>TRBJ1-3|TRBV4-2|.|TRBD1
TGTGCCAGCAGCCAAGGACAGGGGGCTTTGAGAAACACCATATATTTT
CASSQGQGALRNTIYF
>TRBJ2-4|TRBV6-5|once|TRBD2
TGTGCCAGCAGCGGGGGGGGTCTAGCCAAAAACATTCAGTACTTC
CASSGGGLAKNIQYF
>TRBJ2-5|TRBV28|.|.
TGTGCCAGCAGTTTAGGGGGCTTTGAGACCCAGTACTTC
CASSLGGFETQYF
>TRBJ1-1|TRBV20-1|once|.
TGCAGTGTCGATGGGCCCACTGAAGCTTTCTTT
CSVDGPTEAFF
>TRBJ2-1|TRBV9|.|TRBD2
TGTGCCAGCAGCTCCAAAGCGGGAGGGACCTACAATGAGCAGTTCTTC
CASSSKAGGTYNEQFF
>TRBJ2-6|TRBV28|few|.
TGTGCCAGCAGTTATAGACAGCTTTACTCTGGGGCCAACGTCCTGACTTTC
CASSYRQLYSGANVLTF
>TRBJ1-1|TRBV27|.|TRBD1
TGTGCCAGCAGTTTATCGCAGGGGGCAAACACTGAAGCTTTCTTT
CASSLSQGANTEAFF
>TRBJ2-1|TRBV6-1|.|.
TGTGCCAGCAGTGAATACCCGGACAGAACCTACAATGAGCAGTTCTTC
CASSEYPDRTYNEQFF
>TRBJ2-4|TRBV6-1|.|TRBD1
TGTGCCAGCAGTGGTGGACAGGGGGCAGACATTCAGTACTTC
CASSGGQGADIQYF
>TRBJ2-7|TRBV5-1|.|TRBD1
TGCGCCAGCAGCTTGAGACAGGGTTACGAGCAGTACTTC
CASSLRQGYEQYF
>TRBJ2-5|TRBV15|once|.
TGTGCCACCAGCAGAGGGCGGGCCCAAGAGACCCAGTACTTC
CATSRGRAQETQYF
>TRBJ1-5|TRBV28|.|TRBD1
TGTGCCAGCATCCGGGGGACAGGGGTACGTCAGCCCCAGCATTTT
CASIRGTGVRQPQHF
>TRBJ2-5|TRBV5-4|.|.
TGTGCCAGCAGCACTGAGGAGGAGACCCAGTACTTC
CASSTEEETQYF
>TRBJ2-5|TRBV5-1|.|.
TGCGCCAGCAGCATGCGCTCGGGACTCTCACAAGAGACCCAGTACTTC
CASSMRSGLSQETQYF
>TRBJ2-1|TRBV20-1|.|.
TGCAGTGCTAGACCCTCAGGGCAGTTCTTC
CSARPSGQFF
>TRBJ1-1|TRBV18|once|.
TGTGCCAGCTCACGGGACCAGAACACTGAAGCTTTCTTT
CASSRDQNTEAFF
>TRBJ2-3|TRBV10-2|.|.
TGCGCCAGCAGGGGCGGTCGGGTATTT
CASRGGRVF
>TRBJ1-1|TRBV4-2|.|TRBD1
TGTGCCAGCAGCCTCGGGACAGAACCCACTGAAGCTTTCTTT
CASSLGTEPTEAFF
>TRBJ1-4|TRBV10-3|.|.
TGTGCCATCAGTCCTACGGGGCTAGGCGAAAAACTGTTTTTT
CAISPTGLGEKLFF
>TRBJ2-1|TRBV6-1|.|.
TGTGCCAGCAGTGGGCGAGTGGCGGCCTCCTACAATGAGCAGTTCTTC
CASSGRVAASYNEQFF
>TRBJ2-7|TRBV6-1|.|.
TGTGCCAGCAGTCTTACGGTAGGGTCCGAGCAGTACTTC
CASSLTVGSEQYF
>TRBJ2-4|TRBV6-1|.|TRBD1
TGTGCCAGCAGAGGGACAGCGAAGGACATTCAGTACTTC
CASRGTAKDIQYF
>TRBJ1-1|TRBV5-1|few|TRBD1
TGCGCCAGCAGCTTTGCCAGAGACAGGGCTCGTCGTACTGAAGCTTTCTTT
CASSFARDRARRTEAFF
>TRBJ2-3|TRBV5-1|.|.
TGCGCCAGCAGCACACCTAGCACAGATACGCAGTATTTT
CASSTPSTDTQYF
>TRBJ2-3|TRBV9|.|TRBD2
TGTGCCAGCAGCGTTGCGACTAGCGGGAGAGGCACAGATACGCAGTATTTT
CASSVATSGRGTDTQYF
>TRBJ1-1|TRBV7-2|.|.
TGTGCCAGCAGCTTAGAACAGGGAAAGAGGAACACTGAAGCTTTCTTT
CASSLEQGKRNTEAFF
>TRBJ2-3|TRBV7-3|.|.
TGTGCCAGCAGCCCCTCTAGCGACAGCACAGATACGCAGTATTTT
CASSPSSDSTDTQYF
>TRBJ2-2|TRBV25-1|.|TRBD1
TGTGCCATCCGGGACAGAAACACCGGGGAGCTGTTTTTT
CAIRDRNTGELFF
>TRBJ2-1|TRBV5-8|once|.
TGTGCCAGCAGCTTGTTCGTATACAATGAGCAGTTCTTC
CASSLFVYNEQFF
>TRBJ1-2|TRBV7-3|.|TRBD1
TGTGCCAGCAGCACCCTCCCGGGACAGAACTATGGCTACACCTTC
CASSTLPGQNYGYTF
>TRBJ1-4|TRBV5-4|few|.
TGTGCCAGCAGCTTGGTTGGGGGGGAAAAACTGTTTTTT
CASSLVGGEKLFF
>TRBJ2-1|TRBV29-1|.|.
TGCAGCGGGGCCCCGGTGGTCCCGACAAGCAATGAGCAGTTCTTC
CSGAPVVPTSNEQFF
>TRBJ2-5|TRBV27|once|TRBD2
TGTGCCAGCAGTAGCCGGACTAGCGGGGGGGAGACCCAGTACTTC
CASSSRTSGGETQYF
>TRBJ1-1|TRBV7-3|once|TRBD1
TGTGCCAGCAGCCAGACAGGGATCACTGAAGCTTTCTTT
CASSQTGITEAFF